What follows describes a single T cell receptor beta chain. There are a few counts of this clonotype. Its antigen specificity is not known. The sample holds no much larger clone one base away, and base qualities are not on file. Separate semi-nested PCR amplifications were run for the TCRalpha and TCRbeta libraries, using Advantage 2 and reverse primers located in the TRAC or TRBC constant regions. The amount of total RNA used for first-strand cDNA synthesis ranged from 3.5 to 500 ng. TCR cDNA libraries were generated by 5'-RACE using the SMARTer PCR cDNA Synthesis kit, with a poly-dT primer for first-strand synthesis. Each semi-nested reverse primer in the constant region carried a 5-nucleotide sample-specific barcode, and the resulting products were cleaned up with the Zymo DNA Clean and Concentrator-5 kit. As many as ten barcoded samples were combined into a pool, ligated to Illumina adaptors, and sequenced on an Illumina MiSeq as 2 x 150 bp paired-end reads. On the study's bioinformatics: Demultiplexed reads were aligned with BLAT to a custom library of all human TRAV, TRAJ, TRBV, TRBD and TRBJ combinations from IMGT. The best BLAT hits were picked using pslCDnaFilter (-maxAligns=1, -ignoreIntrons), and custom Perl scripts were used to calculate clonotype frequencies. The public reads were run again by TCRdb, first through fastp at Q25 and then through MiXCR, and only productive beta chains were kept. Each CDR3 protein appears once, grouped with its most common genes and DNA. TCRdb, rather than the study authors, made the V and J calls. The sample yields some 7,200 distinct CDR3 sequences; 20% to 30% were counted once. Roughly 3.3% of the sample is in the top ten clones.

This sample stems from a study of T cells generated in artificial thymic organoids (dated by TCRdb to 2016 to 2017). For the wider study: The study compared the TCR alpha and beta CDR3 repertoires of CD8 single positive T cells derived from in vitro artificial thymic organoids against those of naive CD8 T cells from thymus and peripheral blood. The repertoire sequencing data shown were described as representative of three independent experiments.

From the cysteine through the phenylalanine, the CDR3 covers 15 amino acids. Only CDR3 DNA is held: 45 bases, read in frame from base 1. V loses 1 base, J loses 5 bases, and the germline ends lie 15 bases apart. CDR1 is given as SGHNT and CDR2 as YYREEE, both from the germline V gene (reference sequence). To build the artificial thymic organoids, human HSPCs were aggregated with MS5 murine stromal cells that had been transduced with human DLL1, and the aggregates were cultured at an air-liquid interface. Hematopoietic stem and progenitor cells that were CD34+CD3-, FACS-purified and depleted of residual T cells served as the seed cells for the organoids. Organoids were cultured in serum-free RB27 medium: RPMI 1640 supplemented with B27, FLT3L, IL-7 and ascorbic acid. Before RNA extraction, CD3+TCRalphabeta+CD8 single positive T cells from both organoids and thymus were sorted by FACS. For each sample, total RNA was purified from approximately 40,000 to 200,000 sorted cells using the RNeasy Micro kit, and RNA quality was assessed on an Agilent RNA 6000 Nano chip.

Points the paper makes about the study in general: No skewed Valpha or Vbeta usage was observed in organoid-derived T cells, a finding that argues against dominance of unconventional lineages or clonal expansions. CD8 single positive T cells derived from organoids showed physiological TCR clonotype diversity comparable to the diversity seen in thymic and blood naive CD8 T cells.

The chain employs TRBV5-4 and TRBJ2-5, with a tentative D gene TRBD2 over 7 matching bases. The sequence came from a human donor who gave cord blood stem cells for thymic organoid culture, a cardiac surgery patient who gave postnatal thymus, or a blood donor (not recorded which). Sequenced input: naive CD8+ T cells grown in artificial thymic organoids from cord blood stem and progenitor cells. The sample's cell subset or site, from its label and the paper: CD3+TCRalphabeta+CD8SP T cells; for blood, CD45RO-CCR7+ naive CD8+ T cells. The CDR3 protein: CASSLSPGGRETQYF. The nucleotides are TGTGCCAGCAGCTTGAGCCCGGGGGGCCGGGAGACCCAGTACTTC.